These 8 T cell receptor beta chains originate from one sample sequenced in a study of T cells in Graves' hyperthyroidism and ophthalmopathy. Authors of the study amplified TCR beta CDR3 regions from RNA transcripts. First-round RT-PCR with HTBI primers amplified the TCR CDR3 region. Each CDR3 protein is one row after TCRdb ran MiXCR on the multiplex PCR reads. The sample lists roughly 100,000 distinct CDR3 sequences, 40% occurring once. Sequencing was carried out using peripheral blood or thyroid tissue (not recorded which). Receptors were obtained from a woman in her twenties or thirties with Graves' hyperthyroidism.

The CDR3: CASTGKHEQYF. In DNA form, the CDR3 reads TGTGCCAGCACCGGAAAGCACGAGCAGTACTTC. The rearrangement joins TRBV25-1 to TRBJ2-7, with D unresolved. Trimming left V 7 bases short and J 5 bases short, with 9 bases between. The CDR3 is made up of 11 amino acids. Germline assignment: CDR1 MGHDK and CDR2 SYGVNS.

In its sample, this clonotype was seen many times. The CDR3 here is CASSEGTYEQYF. The DNA of the CDR3 is TGTGCCAGCAGTGAAGGAACCTACGAGCAGTACTTC. This chain uses TRBV2 with TRBJ2-7; D remains ambiguous. Germline loops: CDR1 SNHLY, CDR2 FYNNEI. The CDR3 spans 12 residues. The germline V and J ends were trimmed by 1 base and 2 bases, with 3 bases remaining between them.

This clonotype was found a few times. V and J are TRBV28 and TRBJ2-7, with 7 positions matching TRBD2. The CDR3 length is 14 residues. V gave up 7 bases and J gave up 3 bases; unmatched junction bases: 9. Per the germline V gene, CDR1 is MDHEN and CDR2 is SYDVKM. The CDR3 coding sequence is TGTGCCAGCACCGCCTTGGGGGGGTTCTACGAGCAGTACTTC. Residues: CASTALGGFYEQYF.

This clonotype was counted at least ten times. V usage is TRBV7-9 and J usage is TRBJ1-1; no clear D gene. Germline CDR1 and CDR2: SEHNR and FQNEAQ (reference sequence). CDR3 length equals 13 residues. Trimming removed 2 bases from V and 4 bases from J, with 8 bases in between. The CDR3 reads CASSLFTSTEAFF. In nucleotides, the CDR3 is TGTGCCAGCAGCTTATTCACATCCACTGAAGCTTTCTTT.

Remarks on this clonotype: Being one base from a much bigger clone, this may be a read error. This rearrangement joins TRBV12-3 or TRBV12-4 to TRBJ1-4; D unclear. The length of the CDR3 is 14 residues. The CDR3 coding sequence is TGTGCCAGCAGTCCCGCTCGGTTTGGCGAAAAACTGCTTTTT. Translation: CASSPARFGEKLLF.

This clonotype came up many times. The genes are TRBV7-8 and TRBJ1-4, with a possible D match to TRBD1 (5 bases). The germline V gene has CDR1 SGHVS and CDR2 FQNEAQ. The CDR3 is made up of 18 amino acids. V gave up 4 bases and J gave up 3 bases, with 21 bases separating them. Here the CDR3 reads CASSSDGGGGSPNEKLFF. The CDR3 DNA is TGTGCCAGCAGCTCAGATGGCGGGGGTGGGTCCCCTAATGAAAAACTGTTTTTT.

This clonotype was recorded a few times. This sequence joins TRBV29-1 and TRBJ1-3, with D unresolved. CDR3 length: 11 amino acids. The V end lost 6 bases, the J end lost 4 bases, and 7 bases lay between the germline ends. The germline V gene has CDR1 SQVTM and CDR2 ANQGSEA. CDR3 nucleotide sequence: TGCAGCGTGGAATCCGGAAACACCATATATTTT. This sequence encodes CSVESGNTIYF.

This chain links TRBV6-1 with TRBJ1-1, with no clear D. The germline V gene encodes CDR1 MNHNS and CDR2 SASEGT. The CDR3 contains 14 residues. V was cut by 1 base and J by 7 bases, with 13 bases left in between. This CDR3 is CASSEVGKAREAFF. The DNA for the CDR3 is TGTGCCAGCAGTGAAGTAGGCAAAGCGCGTGAAGCTTTCTTT.